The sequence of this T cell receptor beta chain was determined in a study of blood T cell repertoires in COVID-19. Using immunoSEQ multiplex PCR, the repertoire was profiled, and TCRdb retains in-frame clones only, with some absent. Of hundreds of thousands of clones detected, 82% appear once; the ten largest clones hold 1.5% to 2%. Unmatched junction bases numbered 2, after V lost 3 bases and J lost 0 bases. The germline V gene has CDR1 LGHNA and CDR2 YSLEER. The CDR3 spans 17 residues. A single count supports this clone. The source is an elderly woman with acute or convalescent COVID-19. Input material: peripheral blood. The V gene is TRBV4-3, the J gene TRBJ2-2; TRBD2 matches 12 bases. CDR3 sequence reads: CASSHPSGRANTGELFF. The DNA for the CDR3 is TGCGCCAGCAGCCACCCTAGCGGGAGGGCGAACACCGGGGAGCTGTTTTTT.